The present TCR beta chain was sequenced within a study of blood T cell repertoires in COVID-19 (dated by TCRdb to 2019 to 2021). Describing the broader study: The collaborator samples originated in the United States, Italy and Spain and spanned the acute and convalescent phases of COVID-19. Samples came from the ongoing ImmuneRACE study (first 160 participants) plus 1,254 subjects from 6 global collaborators. The prospective study material was composed of cDNA or gDNA derived from T cells, B-cell-depleted T cells, or PBMCs. Where available, HLA class I and class II types were taken from metadata supplied by the sample provider and were not determined by assay-based typing. Subjects who had been exposed to COVID-19, were actively infected with it, or had recovered from it provided the deeply sampled blood TCRbeta repertoires that made up the dataset. The repertoires were made available in a free public database intended to serve as a resource for research on the immune response to SARS-CoV-2. A de-identified subject ID, COVID-19 status, age in years and sex were almost always included in the sample metadata.

The collaborating institutions used their own protocols to collect whole blood in K2EDTA tubes. For TCRbeta analysis, collaborators shipped samples in one of three forms: frozen whole blood, isolated PBMCs, or DNA extracted from either of those sample types. Remarks on this clone: No antigen is known for it. Base qualities are not at hand, and no much larger clone is one base apart.

Overall results and qualifications from the work: How much clinical and demographic metadata was included differed by source and by participant, and the metadata was provided uncurated.

Between the V and J ends, shortened by 4 bases and 7 bases respectively, the junction contains 11 bases. Reading the germline V gene (reference sequence) gives CDR1 MNHEY and CDR2 SMNVEV. Measured from the cysteine to the phenylalanine, the CDR3 is 14 residues long. CDR3 DNA is the only sequence kept; it has 42 bases, read in frame from the first base. TCRbeta CDR3 regions were amplified from genomic DNA by means of the immunoSEQ Assay, a bias-controlled multiplex PCR. The authors processed their data as follows. Within the assay, amplification of reference gene primers was used to estimate how many nucleated cells each sample contained. To quantify the absolute abundance of each unique TCRbeta CDR3 rearrangement, sequence reads were collapsed and filtered. Productive Simpson clonality was computed per sample as the square root of Simpson's diversity index over productive rearrangements. Entries here come from immuneACCESS through TCRdb and include only in-frame sequences with V and J called. Some clones fail to appear in such tables; in the studies checked, an unresolved V gene covers under half of the shortfall, and the cause of the remainder is unknown. V, J and clone size derive from that table, while D and trimming were established from the DNA sequence. For this sample the table gives some 100,000 clones, of which roughly 88% were detected only once. Of the sample, 5% is held by the ten largest clones.

The material sequenced was peripheral blood. This receptor was obtained from a human donor in a cohort sampled during active COVID-19. The receptor chain draws on TRBV27 and TRBJ1-6, with the D gene too uncertain to name. The DNA sequence is as follows: TGTGCCAGCAGTTCCTCGCCGGGGAATTCACCCCTCCACTTT. Its amino acids are CASSSSPGNSPLHF.